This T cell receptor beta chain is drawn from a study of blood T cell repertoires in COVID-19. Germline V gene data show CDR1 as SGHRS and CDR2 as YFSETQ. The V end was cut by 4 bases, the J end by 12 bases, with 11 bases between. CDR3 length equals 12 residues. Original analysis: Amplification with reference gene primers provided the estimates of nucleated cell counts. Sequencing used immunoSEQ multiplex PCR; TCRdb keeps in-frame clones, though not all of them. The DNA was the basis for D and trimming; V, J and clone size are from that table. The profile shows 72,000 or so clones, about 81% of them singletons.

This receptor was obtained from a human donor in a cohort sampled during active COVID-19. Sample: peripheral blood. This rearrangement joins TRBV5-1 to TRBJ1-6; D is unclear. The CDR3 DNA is TGCGCCAGCAGCACCAGCGAGGGACCCCTCCACTTT. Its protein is CASSTSEGPLHF.